These 4 T cell receptor beta chains were all obtained from the same sample, sequenced in a study of early T cells in non-severe SARS-CoV-2 infection. Via MiXCR, TCRdb re-called the 5' RACE reads, giving one row per CDR3 protein. Here the sample spans 90,000 to 120,000 distinct CDR3 sequences, approximately 10% being singletons. Material for sequencing was whole blood. These receptors were taken from an adult who was a healthcare worker with PCR-confirmed SARS-CoV-2 infection or an uninfected control (not recorded which).

This clonotype has only a few counts. The genes are TRBV2 and TRBJ2-5; tentative D call: TRBD1 (6 bases). The CDR3 loop spans 13 amino acids. The germline CDR1 and CDR2 sequences are SNHLY and FYNNEI. The V end lost 3 bases, the J end lost 5 bases, and 10 bases lay between the germline ends. CDR3 sequence: CASSEGHEETQYF. CDR3 nucleotide sequence: TGTGCCAGCAGTGAGGGACACGAGGAGACCCAGTACTTC.

This clonotype has more than one count but fewer than ten. DNA for the CDR3: TGTGCCATCAGGAGTAGCGAGGGGACCCAGTACTTC. This gives the protein CAIRSSEGTQYF. The gene calls are TRBV10-3 and TRBJ2-5; TRBD2 is a possible D gene (5 bases). The CDR3 has 12 residues. The V and J ends lost 6 bases and 7 bases respectively, with 12 bases between them. CDR1 and CDR2 (germline): ENHRY, SYGVKD.

This clonotype was picked up many times. In DNA, the CDR3 is TGTGCCAGCAGCCCTGGGTTCCAAGAGACCCAGTACTTC. This encodes CASSPGFQETQYF. The chain has TRBV7-8 and TRBJ2-5, with unresolved D. Germline CDR1 SGHVS, CDR2 FQNEAQ. This CDR3 is 13 amino acids long. Trimming removed 5 bases from V and 1 base from J, with 8 bases in between.

In this sample, this clonotype turned up a few times. This chain uses TRBV29-1 with TRBJ2-6, with 7 bases matching TRBD1. From germline, CDR1 is SQVTM and CDR2 ANQGSEA. V lost 4 bases to trimming and J lost 0 bases; unmatched junction nucleotides: 6. The CDR3 has 16 amino acids. CDR3 sequence reads: CSVAGQILSGANVLTF. CDR3 nucleotides: TGCAGCGTTGCGGGACAGATTCTCTCTGGGGCCAACGTCCTGACTTTC.